This is a list of T cell receptor beta chains from one sample in a study of cytomegalovirus exposure and HLA in healthy donors. This table comes from immunoSEQ multiplex PCR, and its TCRdb copy is limited to in-frame clones, with some not included. This sample has just under 75,000 clones, with over 90% found just once. The specimen was PBMCs. The source of these receptors is a woman under 30 in good health and CMV-seropositive. The CDR3 runs from the conserved cysteine through the conserved F or W. Each record gives: J gene, V gene, clone size, D gene, CDR3 protein, CDR3 DNA. The D gene is left open where the match is weak. Only part of the rows carry a size: once, few, many, or a class if the clone is expanded.

TRBJ1-2,TRBV4-2,.,.,CASSQGTAYGYTF,TGTGCCAGCAGCCAAGGGACAGCCTATGGCTACACCTTC
TRBJ2-1,TRBV19,.,TRBD2,CASSTYGAGGPQHNEQFF,TGTGCCAGTAGTACATATGGGGCGGGAGGGCCTCAGCACAATGAGCAGTTCTTC
TRBJ1-4,TRBV30,few,.,CAWSAKILANEKLFF,TGTGCCTGGAGTGCTAAAATACTCGCTAATGAAAAACTGTTTTTT
TRBJ2-7,TRBV19,.,.,CASSISLSFEQYF,TGTGCCAGTAGTATATCCCTCTCTTTCGAGCAGTACTTC
TRBJ2-6,TRBV6-5,.,.,CASSSNRESGANVLTF,TGTGCCAGCAGTTCAAACAGGGAATCTGGGGCCAACGTCCTGACTTTC
TRBJ2-7,TRBV23-1,.,.,CASPPTQVWVYEQYF,TGCGCCAGCCCCCCAACCCAGGTTTGGGTCTACGAGCAGTACTTC
TRBJ2-7,TRBV2,.,.,CATWNRSSYEQYF,TGCGCCACATGGAACCGGAGCTCCTACGAGCAGTACTTC
TRBJ1-5,TRBV6-5,.,.,CASTSGLNQPQHF,TGTGCCAGCACCTCAGGTTTGAATCAGCCCCAGCATTTT
TRBJ1-5,TRBV28,.,.,CASIGGWGNQPQHF,TGTGCCAGCATCGGAGGGTGGGGCAATCAGCCCCAGCATTTT
TRBJ1-2,TRBV5-5,.,TRBD1,CASSKGQGNLYGYTF,TGTGCCAGCAGCAAAGGACAGGGGAACCTCTATGGCTACACCTTC
TRBJ1-2,TRBV10-3,.,.,CAIKVGQGYGYTF,TGTGCCATCAAAGTCGGGCAGGGCTATGGCTACACCTTC
TRBJ2-1,TRBV12-5,.,.,CASGHAGNEQFF,TGTGCTAGTGGTCACGCGGGGAATGAGCAGTTCTTC
TRBJ2-1,TRBV19,.,.,CASSMTAGEQFF,TGTGCCAGTAGTATGACAGCCGGAGAGCAGTTCTTC
TRBJ2-1,TRBV7-2,.,.,CASSSLGQPTLYNEQFF,TGTGCCAGCAGCTCCTTAGGACAGCCCACCTTATACAATGAGCAGTTCTTC
TRBJ2-2,TRBV7-2,.,TRBD2,CASSSRLAATLGELFF,TGTGCCAGCAGCTCTCGACTAGCGGCCACACTGGGGGAGCTGTTTTTT
TRBJ2-1,TRBV19,.,.,CASRVTGSSYNEQFF,TGTGCCAGTAGGGTAACAGGGAGCTCCTACAATGAGCAGTTCTTC
TRBJ2-7,TRBV29-1,.,TRBD1,CSVGGQRVPGGSYEQYF,TGCAGCGTCGGAGGTCAAAGGGTGCCAGGGGGCTCATACGAGCAGTACTTC
TRBJ2-3,TRBV28,.,TRBD1,CASSTMDRETRSLTDTQYF,TGTGCCAGCAGCACTATGGACAGGGAGACAAGGTCGCTCACAGATACGCAGTATTTT
TRBJ2-1,TRBV28,.,TRBD2,CASGLAGGISSYNEQFF,TGTGCCAGCGGTCTAGCGGGAGGGATTAGCTCCTACAATGAGCAGTTCTTC
TRBJ1-2,TRBV6-4,once,.,CASSSGRDGYTF,TGTGCCAGCAGCTCCGGGAGGGATGGCTACACCTTC
TRBJ1-3,TRBV5-4,.,.,CASSLGGSSGNTIYF,TGTGCCAGCAGCCTCGGGGGAAGCTCTGGAAACACCATATATTTT
TRBJ1-2,TRBV28,once,TRBD1,CASSFRTGAYTF,TGTGCCAGCAGTTTCAGGACAGGCGCCTACACCTTC
TRBJ2-7,TRBV2,.,.,CASSHRVQGPTSSYEQYF,TGTGCCAGCAGTCACCGTGTTCAAGGTCCGACAAGCTCCTACGAGCAGTACTTC
TRBJ2-7,TRBV5-1,.,TRBD2,CASSGRGQAPYEQYF,TGCGCCAGCTCCGGGAGGGGACAAGCACCCTACGAGCAGTACTTC
TRBJ2-7,TRBV19,.,TRBD1,CASSRDRGDEQYF,TGTGCCAGTAGCCGGGACAGGGGCGACGAGCAGTACTTC